A selection of T cell receptor beta chains follows, all from one sample in a study of T cell repertoires in aging, cancer and after chemotherapy. TCRdb called the multiplex PCR reads again in MiXCR, with one record for every CDR3 protein. Seen here are fewer than 800 distinct CDR3 sequences, 35% to 55% observed once, and the top ten hold 20% to 25%. The sample was blood. These receptors originate from a human donor with a solid tumor. Both conserved end residues are part of each CDR3. D genes are given only for firm matches. Clone sizes are given selectively: once, few, many, or a class where the clone is expanded.

v_call	clone_size	d_call	j_call	cdr3_nt	cdr3_aa
TRBV6-6	.	.	TRBJ2-3	TGTGCCAGCGCATTTATAGTTTCCCACACAGATACGCAGTATTTT	CASAFIVSHTDTQYF
TRBV15	.	.	TRBJ2-6	TGTGCCACCAGCCCGGTCAAAGGATCTGGGGCCAACGTCCTGACTTTC	CATSPVKGSGANVLTF
TRBV15	hyperexpanded	TRBD1	TRBJ1-6	TGTGCCACCAGCAGGGGGACAGTAGGTTCACCCCTCCACTTT	CATSRGTVGSPLHF
TRBV30	few	.	TRBJ2-1	TGTGCCTGGAGTCGATCCGGGGACACGAGGGAAGGGTTCTTC	CAWSRSGDTREGFF
TRBV6-5	.	.	TRBJ1-1	TGTGCCACGCGGAGGGAACTGAACACTGAAGCTTTCTTT	CATRRELNTEAFF
TRBV10-3	.	.	TRBJ2-1	TGTGCCATAGCGACTGCCCGCTCCTACAATGAGCAGTTCTTC	CAIATARSYNEQFF
TRBV29-1	.	.	TRBJ2-3	TGCAGCTTACGGGGATTCACAGATACGCAGTATTTT	CSLRGFTDTQYF
TRBV6-4	.	TRBD2	TRBJ2-1	TGTGCCAGCAGTAAGACTAGCGGGAGTAGAGATGAGCAGTTCTTC	CASSKTSGSRDEQFF
TRBV30	few	.	TRBJ2-3	TGTGCCCGCTCCCAAGGAAACACAGATACGCAGTATTTT	CARSQGNTDTQYF
TRBV29-1	few	.	TRBJ2-3	TGCAGCGTTGACTTAATGCCAGATACGCAGTATTTT	CSVDLMPDTQYF
TRBV10-2	.	TRBD2	TRBJ2-7	TGCGCCAGCAGTGAAAGGCAAGCGGGAGCCGGCGAGCAGTACTTC	CASSERQAGAGEQYF
TRBV7-2	.	.	TRBJ2-1	TGTGCCAGCAGCTTAGTGAGGGCCGAGCAGGGGAGCGAGCAGTTCTTC	CASSLVRAEQGSEQFF
TRBV7-4	once	TRBD2	TRBJ2-1	TGTGCCAGCAGCCTTCACAAGAAGGGACTAGCGGGCAATGAGCAGTTCTTC	CASSLHKKGLAGNEQFF
TRBV20-1	.	TRBD2	TRBJ2-3	TGCAGTGCTAGAGAACGGTGGAGACTAGCGGGTGCAATACCAGATACGCAGTATTTT	CSARERWRLAGAIPDTQYF
TRBV6-5	large	.	TRBJ1-5	TGTGCCAGCAGTGCGACAGGTTATAGCAATCAGCCCCAGCATTTT	CASSATGYSNQPQHF
TRBV27	once	.	TRBJ1-6	TGTGCCAGCGGTCCGGGCAGGTCGAATTCACCCCTCCACTTT	CASGPGRSNSPLHF
TRBV6-5	few	TRBD1	TRBJ2-2	TGTGCCAGCAAATCAGGGGACAGGAAAGGGGAGCTGTTTTTT	CASKSGDRKGELFF
TRBV19	.	.	TRBJ1-5	TGTGCCAGTAGTAGATACGGGACTGTCAATTCATATAGCAATCAGCCCCAGCATTTT	CASSRYGTVNSYSNQPQHF
TRBV20-1	.	.	TRBJ1-5	.	CSAVPGGNQSQHF
TRBV5-5	once	TRBD1	TRBJ2-7	TGTGCCAGAAGCCCAACCTCGACAGGGAAGGCCCACGAGCAGTACTTC	CARSPTSTGKAHEQYF
TRBV30	.	.	TRBJ2-3	TGTGCCTGGCAAGCGGCACCCTTCACAGATACGCAGTATTTT	CAWQAAPFTDTQYF
TRBV28	.	.	TRBJ2-7	TGTGCCAGCACCCCCGGGGTGTTCGCCTACGAGCAGTACTTC	CASTPGVFAYEQYF
TRBV29-1	.	.	TRBJ1-1	TGCAGCGTTGAAGGGGGGGTCACTGAAGCTTTCTTT	CSVEGGVTEAFF
TRBV12-3/TRBV12-4	few	.	TRBJ1-2	TGTGCCAGCAGTACGGGCCTGGGTCCGGGCTACACCTTC	CASSTGLGPGYTF
TRBV29-1	hyperexpanded	.	TRBJ1-2	TGCAGCGTGTCAGAGGGCAGCTTATATGGCTACACCTTC	CSVSEGSLYGYTF
TRBV20-1	.	.	TRBJ2-5	TGCAGTGCTACGGACGGTAGGGAGACCCAGTACTTC	CSATDGRETQYF
TRBV15	.	.	TRBJ1-5	TGTGCCACCAGCAGAGACAATCAGCCCCAGCATTTT	CATSRDNQPQHF
TRBV7-6	large	.	TRBJ1-3	TGTGCCAGCAGCCGGGACGTCTCTGGAAACACCATATATTTT	CASSRDVSGNTIYF
TRBV6-1	hyperexpanded	.	TRBJ1-3	TGTGCCAGCAGTGACGGGGCCTCTGGAAACACCATATATTTT	CASSDGASGNTIYF
TRBV6-2/TRBV6-3	.	.	TRBJ2-7	TGTGCCAGCAGTAACGCACTAAGGACTGGCGGAACCTACGAGCATTACTTC	CASSNALRTGGTYEHYF
TRBV12-3/TRBV12-4	few	.	TRBJ1-1	TGTGCCAGCAGCTTTTCGTCGGTGAACACTGAAGCTTTCTTT	CASSFSSVNTEAFF
TRBV7-6	.	TRBD2	TRBJ2-1	TGTGCCAGCAGCCCTTGGACTAGCGGGAGCGGTGAGCAGTTCTTC	CASSPWTSGSGEQFF
TRBV20-1	.	TRBD1	TRBJ2-7	TGCAGTGCTAGAGAACCGGGACAGGGCTACGAGCAGTACTTC	CSAREPGQGYEQYF
TRBV6-6	.	.	TRBJ1-3	TGTGCCAGCAGTACAGGGTCTGGAAACACCATATATTTT	CASSTGSGNTIYF
TRBV20-1	.	TRBD1	TRBJ1-1	TGCAGTGCTAGACCTGGGACAGGGAGAGCTTTCTTT	CSARPGTGRAFF
TRBV27	.	TRBD1	TRBJ1-2	TGTGCCAGCAGTTTGGACAGGAACTATGGCTACACCTTC	CASSLDRNYGYTF
TRBV11-2	.	.	TRBJ2-2	TGTGCCAGCAGCCTAGCCCCTCCAGGGGGAGGCCGCACCGGGGAGCTGTTTTTT	CASSLAPPGGGRTGELFF
TRBV6-5	few	.	TRBJ2-5	TGTGCCAGCAGCTACAGGTTCGGGGAGACCCAGTACTTC	CASSYRFGETQYF
TRBV19	.	.	TRBJ2-7	TGTGCCAGTAGTATGGTCGGGGGTAGCTCCTACGAGCAGTACTTC	CASSMVGGSSYEQYF
TRBV19	.	TRBD1	TRBJ1-6	TGTGCCAGTAGGATGACAGGGCGCAATTCACCCCTCCACTTT	CASRMTGRNSPLHF
TRBV11-1	.	.	TRBJ2-1	TGTGCCAGCAGCTTATCCCCTTACAATGAGCAGTTCTTC	CASSLSPYNEQFF